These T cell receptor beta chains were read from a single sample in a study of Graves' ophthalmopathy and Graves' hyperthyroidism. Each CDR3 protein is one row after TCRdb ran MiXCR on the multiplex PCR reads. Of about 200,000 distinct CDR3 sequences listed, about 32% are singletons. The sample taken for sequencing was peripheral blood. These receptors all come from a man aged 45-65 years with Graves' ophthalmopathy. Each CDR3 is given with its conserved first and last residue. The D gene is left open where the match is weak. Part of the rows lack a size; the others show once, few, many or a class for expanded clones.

CASSFGLSAEAFF | TGTGCCAGCAGCTTCGGGCTTTCGGCTGAAGCTTTCTTT | NA | many | TRBJ1-1 | TRBV13
CASTTRTSGAAYNEQFF | TGTGCCAGCACTACCCGGACTAGCGGGGCGGCCTACAATGAGCAGTTCTTC | TRBD2 | NA | TRBJ2-1 | TRBV11-2
CASSQGGFREETQYF | TGTGCCAGCAGCCAGGGTGGGTTCAGAGAAGAGACCCAGTACTTC | NA | many | TRBJ2-5 | TRBV14
CASAGLAGEHYEQYF | TGTGCCAGCGCGGGACTAGCGGGAGAGCACTACGAGCAGTACTTC | TRBD2 | NA | TRBJ2-7 | TRBV27
CASRDRGQETQYF | TGTGCCTCCCGGGACAGGGGGCAGGAGACCCAGTACTTC | TRBD1 | many | TRBJ2-5 | TRBV10-3
CASSEPGTGVNTEAFF | TGTGCCAGCAGTGAACCGGGGACAGGGGTGAACACTGAAGCTTTCTTT | TRBD1 | NA | TRBJ1-1 | TRBV6-1
CATSREGGSGGGDTQYF | TGTGCCACCAGCAGAGAGGGCGGGTCGGGAGGAGGAGATACGCAGTATTTT | TRBD2 | many | TRBJ2-3 | TRBV15
CASSDPYAVHEQFF | TGTGCCAGCAGTGATCCTTACGCGGTTCATGAGCAGTTCTTC | NA | NA | TRBJ2-1 | TRBV6-2/TRBV6-3
CASSNSGTSGYTGELFF | TGTGCCAGCAGTAACTCCGGGACTAGCGGATACACCGGGGAGCTGTTTTTT | TRBD2 | NA | TRBJ2-2 | TRBV6-4
CASSQLDRANTEAFF | TGTGCCAGCAGCCAGTTGGACAGGGCGAACACTGAAGCTTTCTTT | TRBD1 | many | TRBJ1-1 | TRBV3-1